Listed below are T cell receptor beta chains from one sample, sequenced in a study of T cell responses to AZD1222 COVID-19 vaccine. The table came from immunoSEQ multiplex PCR; TCRdb's copy has only in-frame clones and leaves some out. This table has 100,000 to 150,000 clones, roughly 92% appearing once. The input for sequencing was peripheral blood, taken 28 days after the second AZD1222 dose. These receptors were collected from an adult who received the AZD1222 COVID-19 vaccine. Both conserved end residues are part of each CDR3. The D gene is left open where the match is weak. The size of a clone is reported for some rows only, either as once, few or many, or as a class for expanded clones.

CDR3aa	CDR3nt	d_gene	j_gene	abundance	v_gene	len
CASGRNTEAFF	TGTGCCAGCGGTAGGAACACTGAAGCTTTCTTT	-	TRBJ1-1	-	TRBV6-5	11
CASSSLGTPSLPQYF	TGTGCCAGCAGCTCGCTCGGGACCCCATCCCTCCCGCAGTATTTT	-	TRBJ2-3	few	TRBV11-3	15
CASSPVGTSGRNEQFF	TGTGCCAGCTCACCAGTCGGAACTAGCGGGAGAAATGAGCAGTTCTTC	TRBD2	TRBJ2-1	-	TRBV18	16
CASSPRTGNADTQYF	TGTGCCAGCTCACCACGGACAGGGAACGCAGATACGCAGTATTTT	TRBD1	TRBJ2-3	-	TRBV18	15
CASSLHPPQPQHF	TGTGCCAGCAGTTTACATCCCCCTCAGCCCCAGCATTTT	-	TRBJ1-5	-	TRBV27	13
CASSLASGRTGELFF	TGTGCCAGCAGCTTAGCTAGCGGAAGGACCGGGGAGCTGTTTTTT	TRBD2	TRBJ2-2	-	TRBV13	15
CASSPRLAGSYEQYF	TGTGCCAGCAGCCCCCGGCTAGCGGGATCCTACGAGCAGTACTTC	TRBD2	TRBJ2-7	-	TRBV7-2	15
CASSPTGGRQPQHF	TGTGCCAGCAGTCCAACAGGGGGAAGACAGCCCCAGCATTTT	TRBD1	TRBJ1-5	few	TRBV2	14
CASSLWQGGGYTF	TGTGCCAGCAGTTTATGGCAGGGGGGCGGCTACACCTTC	TRBD1	TRBJ1-2	-	TRBV27	13
CSVEIAGVHNEQFF	TGCAGCGTTGAAATAGCGGGGGTCCACAATGAGCAGTTCTTC	TRBD2	TRBJ2-1	-	TRBV29-1	14
CASSRGFSGNTIYF	TGTGCCAGCAGCAGGGGGTTCTCTGGAAACACCATATATTTT	TRBD1	TRBJ1-3	-	TRBV6-2/TRBV6-3	14
CASSTGFSGNTIYF	TGTGCCAGCAGTACAGGGTTCTCTGGAAACACCATATATTTT	-	TRBJ1-3	-	TRBV28	14
CASSLGDAANEKLFF	TGTGCCAGCAGCTTGGGGGACGCCGCTAATGAAAAACTGTTTTTT	-	TRBJ1-4	-	TRBV7-9	15
CASSLWQDSNQPQHF	TGTGCCAGCAGTTTATGGCAAGATAGCAATCAGCCCCAGCATTTT	-	TRBJ1-5	-	TRBV28	15
CASTPGVTGNTIYF	TGTGCCAGCACGCCAGGGGTTACTGGAAACACCATATATTTT	-	TRBJ1-3	-	TRBV6-5	14
CASSFGGASSYEQYF	TGTGCCAGCAGCTTCGGGGGTGCCAGCTCCTACGAGCAGTACTTC	-	TRBJ2-7	-	TRBV7-3	15
CASSLSSGTDNEKLFF	TGTGCCAGCTCACTTAGCTCCGGGACAGATAATGAAAAACTGTTTTTT	TRBD1	TRBJ1-4	-	TRBV18	16
CASTNFPQGNSGNTIYF	TGTGCCAGCACCAATTTCCCCCAAGGGAACTCTGGAAACACCATATATTTT	-	TRBJ1-3	-	TRBV7-9	17
CASGLAQGGFYGYTF	TGTGCTAGTGGTTTGGCCCAGGGGGGGTTCTATGGCTACACCTTC	TRBD1	TRBJ1-2	-	TRBV12-5	15
CASSAGHYSTDTQYF	TGTGCCAGCAGCGCCGGACACTACTCCACAGATACGCAGTATTTT	-	TRBJ2-3	once	TRBV9	15
CAISERATPAGREPGTPFGVEQFF	TGTGCCATCAGTGAGCGGGCCACCCCCGCAGGACGGGAACCCGGGACTCCTTTTGGCGTTGAGCAGTTCTTC	-	TRBJ2-1	-	TRBV10-3	24
CASSWTSGRNEQFF	TGCGCCAGCAGCTGGACTAGCGGGAGGAATGAGCAGTTCTTC	TRBD2	TRBJ2-1	-	TRBV4-3	14
CASSLDSNYGYTF	TGTGCCAGCAGTCTCGACAGCAACTATGGCTACACCTTC	-	TRBJ1-2	-	TRBV6-5	13
CASSLFLMYEQYF	TGTGCCAGCAGCCTGTTCTTGATGTACGAGCAGTACTTC	-	TRBJ2-7	-	TRBV7-2	13
CASSMQAQRDSPLHF	TGTGCCAGTAGTATGCAGGCCCAGAGGGATTCACCCCTCCACTTT	-	TRBJ1-6	-	TRBV19	15
CASSLLDGLAETQYF	TGTGCCAGCAGCTTATTGGACGGACTCGCAGAGACCCAGTACTTC	-	TRBJ2-5	-	TRBV7-9	15
CSEGTGNGNEQFF	TGCAGCGAAGGGACAGGGAACGGCAATGAGCAGTTCTTC	TRBD1	TRBJ2-1	-	TRBV29-1	13
CASSLDGQLQETQYF	TGTGCCAGCAGCTTAGATGGGCAACTCCAAGAGACCCAGTACTTC	-	TRBJ2-5	-	TRBV7-9	15
CASSTGTAQETQYF	TGTGCCAGCAGCACCGGGACAGCACAAGAGACCCAGTACTTC	TRBD1	TRBJ2-5	-	TRBV7-2	14
CASRSFDRTYTGELFF	TGTGCCAGCCGCTCCTTTGACAGGACCTACACCGGGGAGCTGTTTTTT	-	TRBJ2-2	-	TRBV27	16
CASSAIGGHGYTF	TGTGCCAGCAGCGCGATCGGGGGGCATGGCTACACCTTC	-	TRBJ1-2	-	TRBV7-3	13
CASSLVTGPQHF	TGTGCCAGCAGTCTCGTCACGGGGCCCCAGCATTTT	-	TRBJ1-5	-	TRBV6-2/TRBV6-3	12
CASSLTTSTDTQYF	TGTGCCAGCAGCTTGACGACTAGCACAGATACGCAGTATTTT	-	TRBJ2-3	-	TRBV5-5	14
CASRPDRGEMNTEAFF	TGTGCCAGCAGGCCGGACAGGGGGGAAATGAACACTGAAGCTTTCTTT	TRBD1	TRBJ1-1	once	TRBV27	16
CASSLGQGLTYEQYF	TGTGCCAGCTCACTCGGACAGGGCCTTACCTACGAGCAGTACTTC	TRBD1	TRBJ2-7	-	TRBV18	15
CASSEYTGREGYTF	TGTGCCAGCAGTGAATATACGGGACGAGAGGGCTACACCTTC	-	TRBJ1-2	-	TRBV2	14
CASSLQVNYGYTF	TGTGCCAGCAGCTTGCAGGTTAACTATGGCTACACCTTC	-	TRBJ1-2	-	TRBV11-2	13
CASSQEGTGFTEAFF	TGTGCCAGCAGCCAAGAAGGGACAGGGTTTACTGAAGCTTTCTTT	TRBD1	TRBJ1-1	once	TRBV4-2	15
CASSLSRGYTF	TGTGCCAGCAGCCTAAGTCGTGGCTACACCTTC	-	TRBJ1-2	-	TRBV7-9	11
CASSFNQLADTDTQYF	TGTGCCAGCAGCTTCAACCAACTAGCGGACACAGATACGCAGTATTTT	TRBD2	TRBJ2-3	-	TRBV9	16
CASSPQGFSATGELFF	TGTGCCAGCTCACCACAGGGATTCTCGGCCACCGGGGAGCTGTTTTTT	-	TRBJ2-2	-	TRBV18	16
CASRNSGNLDEQYF	TGTGCCAGCAGGAATAGCGGGAATCTCGACGAGCAGTACTTC	TRBD2	TRBJ2-7	-	TRBV28	14